The sequence of this T cell receptor (delta chain) was determined in a study of gamma-delta T cells after stem cell transplantation. Germline-derived CDR1 and CDR2 are GEAIGNYY and EKD. This CDR3 has 22 residues. With regard to this clone: The junction departs from germline at one end; a sequencing error may be responsible.

TCRdb re-called clones from the RT-PCR reads using CATT. The table includes under 3,000 delta-chain clones, 5.5% to 6.5% detected once. The sequence derives from a human donor. It is not recorded whose cells these are; they may come from a transplant donor. This chain links TRDV2 with TRDJ3; TRDD3 agrees at 7 bases. The sample comprised gamma-delta T cells. The CDR3: CACDTVITGVYGSSWGTRQMFF. DNA for the CDR3: TGTGCCTGTGACACCGTTATCACTGGGGTATACGGGAGCTCCTGGGGCACCCGACAGATGTTTTTC.